This TCR beta chain emerged from a study of prognosis after radiotherapy for stage I lung cancer. Background on the study: Oligometastatic NSCLC after surgical resection of the primary tumor was present in 4 to 6 patients, while newly diagnosed primary stage I lung tumors were present in roughly 15.

Points from the study as a whole: Reportedly, metastasis status was linked to differences in TRBV and TRBJ usage frequencies.

This clonotype was observed at least ten times. Its antigen remains unknown. CDR3 of TCR beta was amplified from genomic DNA via a two-round multiplex PCR. Primers specific to each TRBV and TRBJ gene were used in first-round PCR. TCRdb recomputed calls from the multiplex PCR reads with MiXCR, one row per CDR3 protein. Of around 17,000 distinct CDR3 sequences in the sample, roughly 28% were seen once. Here the sequenced sample was PBMCs, taken before or after stereotactic body radiation therapy (not recorded which). The TCR sequence derives from a donor aged 50 or older with non-small cell lung cancer.

This chain's CDR3 is CASKPGVGEKLFF. CDR3 DNA: TGTGCCAGCAAACCCGGGGTTGGTGAAAAACTGTTTTTT. V and J are TRBV2 and TRBJ1-4; D uncertain. The V gene lost 7 bases and the J gene lost 7 bases, with 13 bases spanning the gap. Per germline, CDR1 SNHLY and CDR2 FYNNEI. The CDR3 extends over 13 amino acids.